Presented here are 7 T cell receptor beta chains from one specimen sequenced in a study of beta chain features in type 1 diabetes (dated by TCRdb to 2017 to 2018). The library came from the immunoSEQ multiplex PCR assay. The entire isolated RNA was reverse transcribed using the High Capacity cDNA Reverse Transcription Kit, and thus expressed TCRB transcripts were sequenced. Not all clones reach the TCRdb copy of this immuneACCESS table, which keeps in-frame sequences only. Checked studies attribute under half of the gap to unresolved V genes and leave the rest unexplained. The table for this sample lists under 950,000 clones; 15% to 20% of them were counted only once. The top ten clones comprise about 0.02% of the sample. Specimen: naive CD4+ T cells from blood. This specimen's cell subset or site label, per the study, means: true naive CD4+ T cells. The receptors were gathered from a woman younger than 30 in good health.

This chain connects TRBV7-8 to TRBJ1-5; weak D call: TRBD1 (6 bases). V shed 5 bases and J shed 6 bases, with 17 bases lying between them. Germline V gives CDR1 SGHVS, CDR2 FQNEAQ. The CDR3 contains 15 residues. CDR3 protein: CASSANRALGQPQHF. In DNA form, the CDR3 reads TGTGCCAGCAGCGCAAACAGGGCCCTCGGTCAGCCCCAGCATTTT.

The chain combines TRBV7-9 with TRBJ1-1; D unclear. CDR1 SEHNR and CDR2 FQNEAQ come from the germline V gene (reference sequence). CDR3 length: 14 residues. The V gene lost 3 bases and the J gene lost 1 base, with 9 bases spanning the gap. The DNA for the CDR3 is TGTGCCAGCAGCTTGTGGACCAGGAACACTGAAGCTTTCTTT. Translation: CASSLWTRNTEAFF.

This sequence joins TRBV20-1 and TRBJ1-1; D gene uncertain. In germline, CDR1 is DFQATT, CDR2 SNEGSKA (reference sequence). This CDR3 region has 10 residues. The V and J ends lost 4 bases and 7 bases respectively, with 7 bases between them. The CDR3 here is CSAKTNEAFF. The DNA for the CDR3 is TGCAGTGCTAAGACAAATGAAGCTTTCTTT.

This clone was observed a few times. The rearrangement links TRBV9 to TRBJ2-5; D is perhaps TRBD2 (6 bases). The CDR3 consists of 16 residues. V gave up 0 bases and J gave up 0 bases, with 12 bases separating them. The germline CDR1 and CDR2 sequences are SGDLS and YYNGEE. The CDR3 spells CASSVDGTLYQETQYF. The CDR3 DNA reads as TGTGCCAGCAGCGTAGATGGGACTTTGTACCAAGAGACCCAGTACTTC. Full variable domain (outside the CDR3, taken from reference TRBV9 and TRBJ2-5): DSGVTQTPKHLITATGQRVTLRCSPRSGDLSVYWYQQSLDQGLQFLIQYYNGEERAKGNILERFSAQQFPDLHSELNLSSLELGDSALYFCASSVDGTLYQETQYFGPGTRLLVL.

The CDR3 here is CAILDRGLTGELFF. CDR3 coding DNA: TGTGCCATTTTGGACAGGGGGCTCACCGGGGAGCTGTTTTTT. The J gene is TRBJ2-2, the V gene TRBV2; 11 bases are shared with TRBD1. The CDR3 runs 14 residues. Germline lookup yields CDR1 SNHLY and CDR2 FYNNEI. J gave up 4 bases and V 10 bases, and 5 bases lay outside the gene matches. Complete variable domain (other parts from reference TRBV2 and TRBJ2-2): EPEVTQTPSHQVTQMGQEVILRCVPISNHLYFYWYRQILGQKVEFLVSFYNNEISEKSEIFDDQFSVERPDGSNFTLKIRSTKLEDSAMYFCAILDRGLTGELFFGEGSRLTVL.

The CDR3 coding sequence is TGCAGCGCTTACAGGGGAGGCGAGACCCAGTACTTC. Translating it yields CSAYRGGETQYF. This chain joins TRBV29-1 and TRBJ2-5, with D maybe TRBD1 (7 bases). Trimming left V 7 bases short and J 5 bases short, with 14 bases between. This CDR3 region has 12 residues. Germline values: CDR1 SQVTM, CDR2 ANQGSEA. Supplemented by reference TRBV29-1 and TRBJ2-5, the full variable domain reads SAVISQKPSRDICQRGTSLTIQCQVDSQVTMMFWYRQQPGQSLTLIATANQGSEATYESGFVIDKFPISRPNLTFSTLTVSNMSPEDSSIYLCSAYRGGETQYFGPGTRLLVL.

This clone occurred a few times. This chain's CDR3 is CASSPGTGYEQYF. In DNA form, the CDR3 reads TGCGCCAGCAGCCCCGGGACAGGCTACGAGCAGTACTTC. J is TRBJ2-7 and V is TRBV23-1, with 8 bases aligning to TRBD1. TRBV23-1 is sorted into the ORF group, with uncertain function. The V and J ends lost 6 bases and 3 bases, in that order; junction bases with no gene match: 4. This CDR3 comprises 13 residues.